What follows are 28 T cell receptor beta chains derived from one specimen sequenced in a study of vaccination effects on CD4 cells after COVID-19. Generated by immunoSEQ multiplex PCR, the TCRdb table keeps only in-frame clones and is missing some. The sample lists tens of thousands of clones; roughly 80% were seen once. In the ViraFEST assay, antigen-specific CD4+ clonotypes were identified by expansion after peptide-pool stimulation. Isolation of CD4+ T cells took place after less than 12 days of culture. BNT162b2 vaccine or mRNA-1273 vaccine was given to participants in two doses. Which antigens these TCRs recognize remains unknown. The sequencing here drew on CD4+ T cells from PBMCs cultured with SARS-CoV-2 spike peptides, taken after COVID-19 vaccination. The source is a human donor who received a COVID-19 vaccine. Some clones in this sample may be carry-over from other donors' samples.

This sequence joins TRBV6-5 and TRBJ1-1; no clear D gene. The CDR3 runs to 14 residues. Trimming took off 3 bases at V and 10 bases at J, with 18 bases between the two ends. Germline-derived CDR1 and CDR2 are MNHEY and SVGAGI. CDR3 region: CASSYSSQKPGAFF. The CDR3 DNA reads TGTGCCAGCAGTTATTCTTCGCAGAAACCGGGAGCTTTCTTT.

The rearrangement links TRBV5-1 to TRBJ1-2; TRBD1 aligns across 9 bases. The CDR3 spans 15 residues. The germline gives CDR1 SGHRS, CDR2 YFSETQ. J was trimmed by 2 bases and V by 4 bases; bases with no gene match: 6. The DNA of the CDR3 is TGCGCCAGCAGCCAGCCGGGACAGGGAAACTATGGCTACACCTTC. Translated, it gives CASSQPGQGNYGYTF.

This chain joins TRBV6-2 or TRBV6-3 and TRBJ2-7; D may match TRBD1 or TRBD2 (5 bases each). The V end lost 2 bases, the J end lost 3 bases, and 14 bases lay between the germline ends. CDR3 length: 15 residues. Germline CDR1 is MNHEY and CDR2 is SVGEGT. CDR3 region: CASSYGGASSYEQYV. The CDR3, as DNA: TGTGCCAGCAGTTACGGGGGAGCCAGCAGCTACGAGCAGTACGTC.

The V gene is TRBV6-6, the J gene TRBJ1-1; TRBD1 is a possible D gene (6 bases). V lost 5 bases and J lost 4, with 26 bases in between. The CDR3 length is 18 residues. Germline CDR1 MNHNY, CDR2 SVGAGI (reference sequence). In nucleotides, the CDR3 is TGTGCCAGCAGTCATCCGCCCATCTATCGACAGGATCCCACTGAAGCTTTCTTT. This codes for CASSHPPIYRQDPTEAFF.

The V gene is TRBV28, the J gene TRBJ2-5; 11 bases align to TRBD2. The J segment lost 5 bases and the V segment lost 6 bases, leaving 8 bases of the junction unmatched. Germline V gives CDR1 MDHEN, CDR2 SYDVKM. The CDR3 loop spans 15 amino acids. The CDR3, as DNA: TGTGCCAGCAGATATAGCGGGGGGGCTTCGGAGACCCAGTACTTC. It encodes CASRYSGGASETQYF.

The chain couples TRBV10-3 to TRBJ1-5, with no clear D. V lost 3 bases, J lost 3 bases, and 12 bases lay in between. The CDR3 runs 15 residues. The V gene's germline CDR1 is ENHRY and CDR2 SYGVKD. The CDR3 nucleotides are TGTGCCATCAGTGAAAAGGCCGCGGACAATCAGCCCCAGCATTTT. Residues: CAISEKAADNQPQHF.

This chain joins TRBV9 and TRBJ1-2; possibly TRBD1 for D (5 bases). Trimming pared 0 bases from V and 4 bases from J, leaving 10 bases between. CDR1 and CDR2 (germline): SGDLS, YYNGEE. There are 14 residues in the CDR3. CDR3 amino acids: CASSVVSGTYGYTF. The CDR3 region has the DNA TGTGCCAGCAGCGTAGTGTCAGGGACCTATGGCTACACCTTC.

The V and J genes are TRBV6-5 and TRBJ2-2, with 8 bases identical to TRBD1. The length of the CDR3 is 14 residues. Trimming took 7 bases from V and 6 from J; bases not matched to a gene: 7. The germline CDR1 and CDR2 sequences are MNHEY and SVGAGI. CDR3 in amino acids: CASNRDRSAGELFF. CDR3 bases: TGTGCCAGCAATCGGGACAGGTCGGCCGGGGAGCTGTTTTTT.

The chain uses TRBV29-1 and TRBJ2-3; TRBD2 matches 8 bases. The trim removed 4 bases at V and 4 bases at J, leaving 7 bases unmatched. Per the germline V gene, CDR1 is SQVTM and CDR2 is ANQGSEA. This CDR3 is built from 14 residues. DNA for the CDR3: TGCAGCGTTGTGGGGACTAGGGACCCAGATACGCAGTATTTT. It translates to CSVVGTRDPDTQYF.

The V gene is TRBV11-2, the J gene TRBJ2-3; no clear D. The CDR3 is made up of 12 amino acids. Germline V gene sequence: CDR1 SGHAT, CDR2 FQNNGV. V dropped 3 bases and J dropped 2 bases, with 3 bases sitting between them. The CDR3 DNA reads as TGTGCCAGCAGCTTGAACACAGATACGCAGTATTTT. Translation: CASSLNTDTQYF.

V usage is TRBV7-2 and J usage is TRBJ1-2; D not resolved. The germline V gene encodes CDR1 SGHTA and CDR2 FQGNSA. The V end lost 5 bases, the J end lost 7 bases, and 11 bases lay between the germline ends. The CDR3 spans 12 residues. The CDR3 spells CASSDHWGGYTF. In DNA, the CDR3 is TGTGCCAGCAGCGACCACTGGGGTGGCTACACCTTC.

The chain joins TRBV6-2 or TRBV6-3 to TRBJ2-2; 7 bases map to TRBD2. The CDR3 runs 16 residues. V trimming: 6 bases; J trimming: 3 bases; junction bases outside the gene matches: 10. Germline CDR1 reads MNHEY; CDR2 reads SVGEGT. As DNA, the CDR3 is TGTGCCAGCAGCGGGGAAACGGGAGGTGACACCGGGGAGCTGTTTTTT. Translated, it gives CASSGETGGDTGELFF.

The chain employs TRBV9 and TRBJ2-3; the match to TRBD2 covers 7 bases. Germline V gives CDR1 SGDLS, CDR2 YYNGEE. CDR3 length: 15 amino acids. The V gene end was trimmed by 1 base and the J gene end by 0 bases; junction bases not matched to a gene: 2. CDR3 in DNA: TGTGCCAGCAGCGTATTCGGGGGGAGCACAGATACGCAGTATTTT. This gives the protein CASSVFGGSTDTQYF.

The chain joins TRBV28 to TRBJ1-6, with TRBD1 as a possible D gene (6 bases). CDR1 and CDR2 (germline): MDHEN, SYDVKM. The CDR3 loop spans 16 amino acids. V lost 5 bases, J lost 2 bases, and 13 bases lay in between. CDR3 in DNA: TGTGCCAGCAGTCCAGCGGACAGCGCCTATAATTCACCCCTCCACTTT. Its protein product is CASSPADSAYNSPLHF.

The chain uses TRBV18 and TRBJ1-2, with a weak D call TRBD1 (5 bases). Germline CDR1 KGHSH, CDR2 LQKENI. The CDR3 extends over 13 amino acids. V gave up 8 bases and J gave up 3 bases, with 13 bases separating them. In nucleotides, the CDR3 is TGTGCCAGCACCGAGGGGAGGGACTATGGCTACACCTTC. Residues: CASTEGRDYGYTF.

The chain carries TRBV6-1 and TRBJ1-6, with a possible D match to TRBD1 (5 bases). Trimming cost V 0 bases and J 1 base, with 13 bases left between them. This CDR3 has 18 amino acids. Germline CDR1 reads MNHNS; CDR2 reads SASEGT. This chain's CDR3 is CASSEAWGGGSYNSPLHF. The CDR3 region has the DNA TGTGCCAGCAGTGAAGCCTGGGGCGGGGGGTCCTATAATTCACCCCTCCACTTT.

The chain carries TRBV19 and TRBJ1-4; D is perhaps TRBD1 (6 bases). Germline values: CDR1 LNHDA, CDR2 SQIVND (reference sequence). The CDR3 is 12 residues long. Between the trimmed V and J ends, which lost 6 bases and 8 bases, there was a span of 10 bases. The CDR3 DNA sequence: TGTGCCAGTAGGCGACAGGAGGAAAAACTGTTTTTT. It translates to CASRRQEEKLFF.

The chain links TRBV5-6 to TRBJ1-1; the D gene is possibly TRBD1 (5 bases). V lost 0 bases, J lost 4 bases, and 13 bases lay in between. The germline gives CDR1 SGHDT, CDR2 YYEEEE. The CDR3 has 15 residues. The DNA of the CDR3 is TGTGCCAGCAGCTTGGGAACGCAGGGATTCACTGAAGCTTTCTTT. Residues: CASSLGTQGFTEAFF. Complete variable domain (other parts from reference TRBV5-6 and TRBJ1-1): DAGVTQSPTHLIKTRGQQVTLRCSPKSGHDTVSWYQQALGQGPQFIFQYYEEEERQRGNFPDRFSGHQFPNYSSELNVNALLLGDSALYLCASSLGTQGFTEAFFGQGTRLTVV.

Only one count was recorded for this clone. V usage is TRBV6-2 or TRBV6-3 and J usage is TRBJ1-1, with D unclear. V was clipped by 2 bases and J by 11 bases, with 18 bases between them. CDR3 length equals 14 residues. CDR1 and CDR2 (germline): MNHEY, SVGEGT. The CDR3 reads CASSYLIVKPGAFF. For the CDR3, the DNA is TGTGCCAGCAGTTACCTAATTGTGAAACCGGGGGCTTTCTTT.

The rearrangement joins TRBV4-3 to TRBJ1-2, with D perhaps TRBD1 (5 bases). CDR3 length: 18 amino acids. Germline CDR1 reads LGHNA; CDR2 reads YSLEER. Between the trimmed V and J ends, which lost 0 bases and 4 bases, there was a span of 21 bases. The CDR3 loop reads CASSQDRGHKARGYGYTF. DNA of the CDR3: TGCGCCAGCAGCCAAGATAGAGGACATAAGGCCCGGGGCTATGGCTACACCTTC.

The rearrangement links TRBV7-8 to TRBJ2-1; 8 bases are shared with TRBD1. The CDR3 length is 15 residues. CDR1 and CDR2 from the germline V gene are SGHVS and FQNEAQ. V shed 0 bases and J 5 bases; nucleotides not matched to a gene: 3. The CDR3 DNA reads TGTGCCAGCAGCTTAGCGGGACAGGTAAACAATGAGCAGTTCTTC. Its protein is CASSLAGQVNNEQFF.

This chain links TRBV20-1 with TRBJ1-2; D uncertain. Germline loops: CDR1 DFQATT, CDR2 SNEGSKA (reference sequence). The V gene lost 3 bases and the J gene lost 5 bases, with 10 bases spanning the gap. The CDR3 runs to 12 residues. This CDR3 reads CSASEVRYGYTF. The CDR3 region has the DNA TGCAGTGCTAGTGAGGTTCGGTATGGCTACACCTTC.

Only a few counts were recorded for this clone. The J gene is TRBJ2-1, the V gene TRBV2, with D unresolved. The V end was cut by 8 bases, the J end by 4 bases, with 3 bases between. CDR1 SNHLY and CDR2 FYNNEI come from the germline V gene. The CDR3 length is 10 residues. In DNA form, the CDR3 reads TGTGCCAGCCATTACAATGAGCAGTTCTTC. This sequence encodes CASHYNEQFF.

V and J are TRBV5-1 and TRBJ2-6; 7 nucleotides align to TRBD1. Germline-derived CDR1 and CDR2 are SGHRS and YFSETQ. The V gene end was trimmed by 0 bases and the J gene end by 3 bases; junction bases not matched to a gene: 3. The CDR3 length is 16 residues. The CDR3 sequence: CASSLVGGGGANVLTF. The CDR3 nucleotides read TGCGCCAGCAGCTTGGTAGGGGGCGGTGGGGCCAACGTCCTGACTTTC.

This CDR3 is CASSAAPGSSETQYF. The CDR3, as DNA: TGCGCCAGCAGCGCAGCACCGGGATCTTCCGAGACCCAGTACTTC. The genes are TRBV5-1 and TRBJ2-5; a weak D match, TRBD2 (5 bases). Germline lookup yields CDR1 SGHRS and CDR2 YFSETQ. Trimming cost V 4 bases and J 5 bases, with 18 bases left between them. The CDR3 extends over 15 amino acids.

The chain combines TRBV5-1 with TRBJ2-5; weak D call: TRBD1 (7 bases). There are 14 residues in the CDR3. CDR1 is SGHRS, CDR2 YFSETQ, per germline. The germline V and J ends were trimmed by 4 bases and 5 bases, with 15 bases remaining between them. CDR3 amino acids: CASSPMTGRETQYF. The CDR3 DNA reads TGCGCCAGCAGCCCGATGACAGGGAGGGAGACCCAGTACTTC.

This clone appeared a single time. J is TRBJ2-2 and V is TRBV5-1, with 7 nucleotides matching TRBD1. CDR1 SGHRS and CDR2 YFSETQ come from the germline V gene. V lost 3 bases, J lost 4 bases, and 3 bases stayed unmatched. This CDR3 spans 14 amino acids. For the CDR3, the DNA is TGCGCCAGCAGCTCGGGACAGTCCACCGGGGAGCTGTTTTTT. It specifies CASSSGQSTGELFF.

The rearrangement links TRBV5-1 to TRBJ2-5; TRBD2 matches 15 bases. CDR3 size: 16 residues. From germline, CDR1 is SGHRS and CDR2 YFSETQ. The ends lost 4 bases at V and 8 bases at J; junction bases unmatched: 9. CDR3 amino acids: CASSVAGTSGGSTQYF. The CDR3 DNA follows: TGCGCCAGCAGCGTTGCCGGGACTAGCGGGGGGTCAACCCAGTACTTC.